The clone carrying this TCR beta chain occurred a few times. TCRdb re-derived calls from the 5' RACE reads in MiXCR, one entry per CDR3 protein. The data show 45,000 to 55,000 distinct CDR3 sequences, with less than 5.5% seen just once and more than 9.5% held by the top ten. Germline values: CDR1 SGHRS, CDR2 YFSETQ. The J segment lost 6 bases and the V segment lost 0 bases, leaving 2 bases of the junction unmatched. This CDR3 is built from 15 residues. As for time point: sample taken at primary tumor resection. The cohort: around 77 early-stage, untreated non-small cell lung cancer patients. The study sequenced unsorted whole RNA from tumor, nontumor lung or frozen PBMC. This record belongs to a study of spatial heterogeneity in lung cancer. Study-level background: Combinations of a unique TCR and a UMI were tallied in raw reads, and on average each appeared more than ten times.

The TCR sequence derives from a male donor with early-stage non-small cell lung cancer. J is TRBJ2-3 and V is TRBV5-1, with 12 bases aligning to TRBD2. This material consisted of PBMCs, taken at surgery. CDR3 nucleotides: TGCGCCAGCAGCTTGGGGACTAGCGGGGTCGATACGCAGTATTTT. Protein: CASSLGTSGVDTQYF.